This T cell receptor beta chain was sequenced in a study of T cells after yellow fever vaccination. TCRdb passed the 5' RACE reads through MiXCR, listing each CDR3 protein once. This table has nearly 550,000 distinct CDR3 sequences, around 21% appearing once. V gave up 6 bases and J gave up 6 bases; unmatched junction bases: 6. Germline assignment: CDR1 SQVTM and CDR2 ANQGSEA. The CDR3 has 13 residues. Source: PBMCs, taken 15 days after the yellow fever booster vaccination. The clonotype comes from a man aged 25 to 40 who received the YFV17D yellow fever vaccine. J is TRBJ2-5 and V is TRBV29-1, with 11 bases that match TRBD2. The CDR3 coding sequence is TGCAGCGTAACTAGCGGGAGTGTGAAGACCCAGTACTTC. Translated, it gives CSVTSGSVKTQYF.